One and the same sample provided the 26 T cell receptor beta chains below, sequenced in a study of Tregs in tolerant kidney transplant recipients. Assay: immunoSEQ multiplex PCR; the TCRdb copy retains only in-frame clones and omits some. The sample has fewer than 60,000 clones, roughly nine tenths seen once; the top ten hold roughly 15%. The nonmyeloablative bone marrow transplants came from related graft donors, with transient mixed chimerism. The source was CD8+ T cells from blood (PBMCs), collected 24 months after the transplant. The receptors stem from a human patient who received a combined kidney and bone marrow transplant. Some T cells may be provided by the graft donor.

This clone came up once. The CDR3 reads CASSVGLGGWAGELFF. The CDR3, as DNA: TGTGCCAGCAGCGTAGGTTTAGGGGGCTGGGCCGGGGAGCTGTTTTTT. This chain joins TRBV9 and TRBJ2-2; 7 nucleotides agree with TRBD1. Trimming removed 0 bases from V and 6 bases from J; junction bases left unmatched: 8. Germline V CDR1 and CDR2: SGDLS, YYNGEE. The CDR3 contains 16 residues.

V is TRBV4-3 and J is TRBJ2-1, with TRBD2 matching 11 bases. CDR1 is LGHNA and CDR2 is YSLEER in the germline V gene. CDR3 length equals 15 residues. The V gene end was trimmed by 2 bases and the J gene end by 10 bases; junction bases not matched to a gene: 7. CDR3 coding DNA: TGCGCCAGCAGCCAATATACCCCTAGCGGGAGGGAGCAGTTCTTC. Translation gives CASSQYTPSGREQFF.

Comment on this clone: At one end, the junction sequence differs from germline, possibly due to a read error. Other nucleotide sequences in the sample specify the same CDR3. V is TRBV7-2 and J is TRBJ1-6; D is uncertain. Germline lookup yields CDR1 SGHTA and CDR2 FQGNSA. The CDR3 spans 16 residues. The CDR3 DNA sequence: TGTGCCAGCAGCTTAGTGATCGTGGGCAGTAATTCCCCCCTCCACTTT. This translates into CASSLVIVGSNSPLHF.

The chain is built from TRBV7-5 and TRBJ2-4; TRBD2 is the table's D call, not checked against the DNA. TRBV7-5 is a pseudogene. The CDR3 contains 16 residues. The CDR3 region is CVRSLGEWRAKNIQYF. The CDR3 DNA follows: TGTGTCAGAAGCTTAGGGGAGTGGAGAGCCAAAAACATTCAGTACTTC.

CDR3 in DNA: TGTGCCAGCAGCTCGCTAGGACAGGGTTCCTACGAGCAGTACTTC. It yields the protein CASSSLGQGSYEQYF. The V call is TRBV5-6, the J call TRBJ2-7; 8 bases are shared with TRBD1. Trimming cost V 3 bases and J 1 base; bases outside gene matches: 6. This CDR3 is 15 amino acids long. Germline loops: CDR1 SGHDT, CDR2 YYEEEE.

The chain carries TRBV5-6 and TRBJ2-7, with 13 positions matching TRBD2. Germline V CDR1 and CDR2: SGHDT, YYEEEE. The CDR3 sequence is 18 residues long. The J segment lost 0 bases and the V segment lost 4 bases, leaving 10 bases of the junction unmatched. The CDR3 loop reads CASSIGLAGAGSSYEQYF. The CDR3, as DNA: TGTGCCAGCAGCATAGGACTAGCGGGAGCTGGCAGCTCCTACGAGCAGTACTTC.

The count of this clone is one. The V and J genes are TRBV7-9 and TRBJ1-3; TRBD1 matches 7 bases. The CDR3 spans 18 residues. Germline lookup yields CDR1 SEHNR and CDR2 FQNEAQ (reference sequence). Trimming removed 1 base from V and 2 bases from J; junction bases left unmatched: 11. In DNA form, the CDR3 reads TGTGCCAGCAGCTTAGTAATTTTTGGGGACAGAGCTGGAAACACCATATATTTT. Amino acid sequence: CASSLVIFGDRAGNTIYF.

The CDR3 reads CASSRRLGGLVTGELFF. CDR3 nucleotides: TGCGCCAGCAGCCGACGATTGGGGGGACTAGTAACCGGGGAGCTGTTTTTT. The chain combines TRBV4-3 with TRBJ2-2, with 8 bases identical to TRBD2. The CDR3 runs 17 residues. The germline V gene encodes CDR1 LGHNA and CDR2 YSLEER. V lost 4 bases, J lost 5 bases, and 12 bases stayed unmatched.

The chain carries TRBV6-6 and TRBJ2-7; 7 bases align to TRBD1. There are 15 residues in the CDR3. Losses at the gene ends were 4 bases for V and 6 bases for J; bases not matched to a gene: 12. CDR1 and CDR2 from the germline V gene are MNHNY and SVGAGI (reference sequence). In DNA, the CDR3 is TGTGCCAGCAGTTTAGAGGTAAAGGGGGCGAGCGAGCAGTACTTC. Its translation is CASSLEVKGASEQYF.

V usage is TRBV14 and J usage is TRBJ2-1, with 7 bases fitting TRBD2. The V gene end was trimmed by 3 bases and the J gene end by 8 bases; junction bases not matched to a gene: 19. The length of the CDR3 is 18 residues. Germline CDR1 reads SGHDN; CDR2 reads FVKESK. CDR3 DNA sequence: TGTGCCAGCAGCCACACTCTTGTAACGAGCGGGATGGTTCATGAGCAGTTCTTC. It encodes CASSHTLVTSGMVHEQFF.

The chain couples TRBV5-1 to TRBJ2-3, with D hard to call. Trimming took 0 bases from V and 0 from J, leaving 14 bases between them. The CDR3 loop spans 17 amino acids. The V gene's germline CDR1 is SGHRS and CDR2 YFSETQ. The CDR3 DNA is TGCGCCAGCAGCTTGGAACTACGGCCCACTAGCACAGATACGCAGTATTTT. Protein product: CASSLELRPTSTDTQYF.

CDR3 nucleotide sequence: TGTGCCAGTACGGTTTCGGGGGGTTCACCCCTCCACTTT. It yields the protein CASTVSGGSPLHF. The chain uses TRBV19 and TRBJ1-6; a possible D gene is TRBD1 (5 bases). Germline V gene lookup returns CDR1 LNHDA and CDR2 SQIVND (reference sequence). This CDR3 contains 13 residues. The ends were cut back, 7 bases at V and 9 bases at J, with 13 bases in the middle.

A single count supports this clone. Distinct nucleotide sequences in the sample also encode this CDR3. CDR3 protein: CASSQGQGTNSPLHF. DNA of the CDR3: TGCGCCAGCAGCCAAGGGCAGGGGACTAATTCACCCCTCCACTTT. This chain connects TRBV4-3 to TRBJ1-6; TRBD1 is a possible D gene (6 bases). In germline, CDR1 is LGHNA, CDR2 YSLEER. The V and J ends lost 1 base and 6 bases respectively, with 10 bases between them. The CDR3 runs 15 residues.

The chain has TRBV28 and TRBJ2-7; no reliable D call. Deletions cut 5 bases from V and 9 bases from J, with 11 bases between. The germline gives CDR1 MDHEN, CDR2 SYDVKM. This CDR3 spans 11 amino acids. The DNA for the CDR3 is TGTGCCAGCAGTCTGGGCCCCCTGCAGTACTTC. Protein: CASSLGPLQYF.

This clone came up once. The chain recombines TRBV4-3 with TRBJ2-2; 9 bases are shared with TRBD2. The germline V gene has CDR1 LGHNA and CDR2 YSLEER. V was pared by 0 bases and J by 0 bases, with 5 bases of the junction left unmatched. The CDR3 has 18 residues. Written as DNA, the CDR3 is TGCGCCAGCAGCCAAGAACGGGGCGGGAGGGCGAACACCGGGGAGCTGTTTTTT. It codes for CASSQERGGRANTGELFF.

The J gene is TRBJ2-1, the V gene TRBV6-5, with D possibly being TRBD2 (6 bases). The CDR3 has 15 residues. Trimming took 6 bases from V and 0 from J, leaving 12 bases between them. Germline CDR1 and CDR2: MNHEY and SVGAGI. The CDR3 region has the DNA TGTGCCAGCAGCTTAGCGGAGAGCTCCTACAATGAGCAGTTCTTC. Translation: CASSLAESSYNEQFF.

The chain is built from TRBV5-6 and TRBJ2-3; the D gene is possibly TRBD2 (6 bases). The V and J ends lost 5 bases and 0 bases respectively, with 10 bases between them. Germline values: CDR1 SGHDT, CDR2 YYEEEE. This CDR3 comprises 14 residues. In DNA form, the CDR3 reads TGTGCCAGCAGGGTCGGGGGAAGCACAGATACGCAGTATTTT. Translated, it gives CASRVGGSTDTQYF.

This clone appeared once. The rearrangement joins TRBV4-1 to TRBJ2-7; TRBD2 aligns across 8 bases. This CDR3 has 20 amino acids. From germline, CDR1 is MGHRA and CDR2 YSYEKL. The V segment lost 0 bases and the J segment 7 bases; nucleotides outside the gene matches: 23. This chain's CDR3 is CASSQDSPPRGSGVMWEQYF. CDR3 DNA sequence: TGCGCCAGCAGCCAAGATAGTCCCCCGCGGGGTAGCGGGGTTATGTGGGAGCAGTACTTC.

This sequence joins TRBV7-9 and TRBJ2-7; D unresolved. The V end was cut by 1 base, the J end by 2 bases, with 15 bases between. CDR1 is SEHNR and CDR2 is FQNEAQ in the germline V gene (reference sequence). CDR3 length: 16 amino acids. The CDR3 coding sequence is TGTGCCAGCAGCTTAGGAGCGTCCGGCGCTACCTACGAGCAGTACTTC. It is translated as CASSLGASGATYEQYF.

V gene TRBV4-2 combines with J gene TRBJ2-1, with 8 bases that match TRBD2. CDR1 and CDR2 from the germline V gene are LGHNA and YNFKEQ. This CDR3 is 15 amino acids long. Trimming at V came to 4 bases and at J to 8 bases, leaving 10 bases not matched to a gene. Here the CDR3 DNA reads TGTGCCAGCAGCCCTAGCGGGCGGGATGAGGATGAGCAGTTCTTC. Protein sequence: CASSPSGRDEDEQFF.

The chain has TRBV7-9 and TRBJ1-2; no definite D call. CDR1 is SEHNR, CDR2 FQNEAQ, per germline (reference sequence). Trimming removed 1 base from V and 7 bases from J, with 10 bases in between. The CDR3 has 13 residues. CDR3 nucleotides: TGTGCCAGCAGCTTAGAATCCGGTAGTGGCTACACCTTC. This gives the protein CASSLESGSGYTF.

In DNA form, the CDR3 reads TGTGCCAGCAGCTTGGGAGGGACCGGGACAGGGGTTGAAAAACTGTTTTTT. Amino acid sequence: CASSLGGTGTGVEKLFF. The rearrangement uses TRBV5-5 and TRBJ1-4; 10 nucleotides agree with TRBD1. Trimming at V came to 0 bases and at J to 7 bases, leaving 9 bases not matched to a gene. The CDR3 consists of 17 residues. Germline CDR1 reads SGHKS; CDR2 reads YYEKEE (reference sequence).

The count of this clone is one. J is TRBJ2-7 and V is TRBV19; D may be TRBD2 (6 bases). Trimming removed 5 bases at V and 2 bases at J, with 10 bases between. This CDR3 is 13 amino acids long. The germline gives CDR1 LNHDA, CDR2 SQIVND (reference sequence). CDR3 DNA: TGTGCCAGTAGTCTAGCGAGAGCCTACGAGCAGTACTTC. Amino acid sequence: CASSLARAYEQYF.

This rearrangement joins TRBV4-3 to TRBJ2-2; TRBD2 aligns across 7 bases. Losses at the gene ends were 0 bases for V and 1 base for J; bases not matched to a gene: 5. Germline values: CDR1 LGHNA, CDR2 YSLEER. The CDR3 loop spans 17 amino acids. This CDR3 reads CASSQEWLAENTGELFF. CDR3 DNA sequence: TGCGCCAGCAGCCAAGAATGGCTAGCGGAGAACACCGGGGAGCTGTTTTTT.

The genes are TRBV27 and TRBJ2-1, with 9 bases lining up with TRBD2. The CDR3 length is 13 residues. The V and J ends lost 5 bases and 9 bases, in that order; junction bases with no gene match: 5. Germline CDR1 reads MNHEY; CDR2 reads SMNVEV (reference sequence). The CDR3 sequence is CASSPGLAFEQFF. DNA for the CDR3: TGTGCCAGCAGTCCCGGACTAGCGTTTGAGCAGTTCTTC.

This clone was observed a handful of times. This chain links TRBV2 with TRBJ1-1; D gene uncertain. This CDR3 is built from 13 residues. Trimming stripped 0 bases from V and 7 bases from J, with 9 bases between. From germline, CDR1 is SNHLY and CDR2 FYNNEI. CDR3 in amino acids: CASSEAGLLEAFF. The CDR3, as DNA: TGTGCCAGCAGTGAAGCTGGACTGCTTGAAGCTTTCTTT.